A selection of T cell receptor beta chains follows, all from one sample in a study of sequential checkpoint blockade in melanoma. Some clones are missing from TCRdb's copy, which holds only in-frame ones; the method was immunoSEQ multiplex PCR. Of under 10,000 clones in the sample, roughly 28% are singletons; the top ten hold roughly 5%. Sequences were derived from tumor tissue (inferred from file names), sampled from a patient given nivolumab and ipilimumab in sequence. The receptors here all came from a human donor with melanoma. CDR3s leave out the opening cysteine and the closing phenylalanine or tryptophan. Each record gives: V gene, J gene, D gene, CDR3 length, CDR3 protein. D genes are given only for firm matches.

V gene: TRBV1; J gene: TRBJ1-2; D gene: -; CDR3 length: 15; CDR3 protein: TGTKTGRRAVRFGYT
V gene: TRBV15; J gene: TRBJ2-1; D gene: TRBD2; CDR3 length: 12; CDR3 protein: ATSAGTIYNEQF
V gene: TRBV5-1; J gene: TRBJ2-5; D gene: TRBD1; CDR3 length: 12; CDR3 protein: ASSPPPGGETQY
V gene: TRBV5-1; J gene: TRBJ2-1; D gene: -; CDR3 length: 13; CDR3 protein: ASSLGPGAYNEQF
V gene: TRBV6-1; J gene: TRBJ2-7; D gene: TRBD2; CDR3 length: 13; CDR3 protein: AISEGLAGGYEQY
V gene: TRBV18; J gene: TRBJ2-5; D gene: -; CDR3 length: 12; CDR3 protein: ASSPYNSAETQY
V gene: TRBV10-2; J gene: TRBJ2-7; D gene: -; CDR3 length: 11; CDR3 protein: ASRQDPPYEQY
V gene: TRBV6-8; J gene: TRBJ1-2; D gene: -; CDR3 length: 12; CDR3 protein: ASSHQQGLHGYT
V gene: TRBV6-8; J gene: TRBJ2-7; D gene: -; CDR3 length: 12; CDR3 protein: VSKGTLSSYEQY
V gene: TRBV30; J gene: TRBJ2-5; D gene: -; CDR3 length: 11; CDR3 protein: AWTSGFKETQY